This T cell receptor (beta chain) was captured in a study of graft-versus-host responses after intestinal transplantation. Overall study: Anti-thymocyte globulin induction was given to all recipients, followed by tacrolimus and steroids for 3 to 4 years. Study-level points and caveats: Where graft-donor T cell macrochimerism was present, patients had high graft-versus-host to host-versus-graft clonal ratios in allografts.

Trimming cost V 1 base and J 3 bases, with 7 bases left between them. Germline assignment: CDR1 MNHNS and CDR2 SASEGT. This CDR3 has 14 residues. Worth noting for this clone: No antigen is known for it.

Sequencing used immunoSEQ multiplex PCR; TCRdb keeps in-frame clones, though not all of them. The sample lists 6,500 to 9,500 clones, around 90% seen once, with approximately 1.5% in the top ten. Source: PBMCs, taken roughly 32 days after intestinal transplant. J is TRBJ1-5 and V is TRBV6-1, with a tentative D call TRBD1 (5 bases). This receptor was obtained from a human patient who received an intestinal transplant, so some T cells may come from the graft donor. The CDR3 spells CASSEVGDNQPQHF. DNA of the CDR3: TGTGCCAGCAGTGAAGTGGGGGACAATCAGCCCCAGCATTTT.